The source of this T cell receptor (beta chain) is a study of blood T cell repertoires in COVID-19. Study details: Sources were T cells, B-cell-depleted T cells, or PBMCs; the material itself was cDNA or gDNA.

CDR3 size: 15 residues. Germline assignment: CDR1 SGHRS and CDR2 YFSETQ. After removal of 2 bases from V and 4 bases from J, the junction contained 3 bases not matched to a gene. Only in-frame clones appear in the TCRdb table, and some are missing; sequencing was by immunoSEQ multiplex PCR. The data contain under 95,000 clones, 83% of them seen just once; the ten biggest clones take up 9.5% to 12%. This clonotype originated in a human donor in a cohort sampled during active COVID-19. The rearrangement links TRBV5-1 to TRBJ2-7; 13 positions agree with TRBD2. The specimen sequenced was peripheral blood. The CDR3 nucleotides are TGCGCCAGCAGCTTTGGGACTAGCGGGATTTACGAGCAGTACTTC. Protein product: CASSFGTSGIYEQYF.